This T cell receptor (beta chain) was captured by sequencing in a study of T cells in narcolepsy. Whole-study results and caveats: Autoreactive clonotypes reportedly recurred in blood of same and different patients, not controls. Same-patient CSF and blood CD4+ T cell clonotypes included HCRT-specific and TRIB2-specific autoreactive ones. In some patient and control memory CD4+ samples, autoreactive clones were absent.

The CDR3 covers 14 residues. The V and J ends lost 5 bases and 4 bases respectively, with 14 bases between them. Per germline, CDR1 SGHNT and CDR2 YENEEA. Worth noting for this clone: The antigen is unknown.

Here immunoSEQ multiplex PCR was the method, and the copy in TCRdb shows in-frame clones only, minus some. Of tens of thousands of clones listed, roughly 90% were seen once; the top ten hold 1% to 1.5%. This sequence was found in a human donor with narcolepsy. Sequencing was carried out using CD45RA- memory CD4+ T cells from PBMCs. The V call is TRBV11-3, the J call TRBJ1-2; D gene uncertain. CDR3 loop: CASSLMSNSYGYTF. The CDR3 coding sequence is TGTGCCAGCAGCCTAATGTCGAATTCCTATGGCTACACCTTC.